This T cell receptor beta chain was observed in a study of CD8+ T cells in alopecia areata. Notes on the study in general: Treatment with tofacitinib significantly lowered scalp clonality and reduced expanded CD8+ clones among the top 100.

The germline V and J ends were trimmed by 10 bases and 9 bases, with 17 bases remaining between them. This CDR3 spans 12 amino acids. The germline CDR1 and CDR2 sequences are SNHLY and FYNNEI. To note about this clone: Its target is unknown.

Treatment: oral pan-JAK inhibitor, 5-10 mg twice daily. Those with alopecia areata gave lesional scalp punch biopsies and peripheral blood. Reverse transcribed after extraction, RNA yielded cDNA as the sequencing template. Assay: immunoSEQ multiplex PCR; the TCRdb copy retains only in-frame clones and omits some. The profile shows about 180,000 clones, about half of them singletons. The TCR was taken from a human donor with alopecia areata. The V call is TRBV2, the J call TRBJ2-3; D is uncertain. Source: CD8+ T cells sorted from blood, taken between weeks 51 and 52, from a patient treated with tofacitinib. The CDR3 sequence is CATNLQEPTQYF. In DNA form, the CDR3 reads TGTGCCACCAACCTCCAGGAGCCCACGCAGTATTTT.